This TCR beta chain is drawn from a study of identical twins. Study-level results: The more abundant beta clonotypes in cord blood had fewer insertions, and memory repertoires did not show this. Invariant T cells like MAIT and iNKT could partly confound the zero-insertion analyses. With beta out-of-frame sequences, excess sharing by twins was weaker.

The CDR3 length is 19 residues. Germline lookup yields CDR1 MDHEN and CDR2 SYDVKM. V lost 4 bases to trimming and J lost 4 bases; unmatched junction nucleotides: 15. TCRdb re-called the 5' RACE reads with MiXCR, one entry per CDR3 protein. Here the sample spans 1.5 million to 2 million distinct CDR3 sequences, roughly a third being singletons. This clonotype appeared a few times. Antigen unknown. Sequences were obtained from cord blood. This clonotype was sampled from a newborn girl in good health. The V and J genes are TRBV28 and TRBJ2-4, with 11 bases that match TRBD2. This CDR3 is CASSSWTGPTSGSKNIQYF. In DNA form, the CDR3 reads TGTGCCAGCAGTTCCTGGACAGGCCCCACTAGCGGGAGTAAAAACATTCAGTACTTC. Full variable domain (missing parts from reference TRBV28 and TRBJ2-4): DVKVTQSSRYLVKRTGEKVFLECVQDMDHENMFWYRQDPGLGLRLIYFSYDVKMKEKGDIPEGYSVSREKKERFSLILESASTNQTSMYLCASSSWTGPTSGSKNIQYFGAGTRLSVL.